This T cell receptor (beta chain) came from a study of T-cell memory formation after mild COVID-19. Study outcomes and limitations: Memory sampled before infection contained some responding clones, suggesting cross-reactive memory joined.

TCRdb analysed the 5' RACE reads with MiXCR anew, one entry per CDR3 protein. The data contain roughly 450,000 distinct CDR3 sequences, about a sixth of them seen just once; the ten biggest clones take up 20% to 25%. In its sample, this clonotype was seen a few times. Its antigen is undetermined. Germline lookup yields CDR1 WSHSY and CDR2 SAAADI. The CDR3 has 13 residues. With 2 bases removed from V and 6 bases from J, the gap between germline ends came to 9 bases. The rearrangement uses TRBV10-2 and TRBJ2-3; D may be TRBD1 or TRBD2 (6 bases each). This TCR was recovered from a young man who had mild COVID-19 (a few samples of this study predate the infection). Cell type and time point are not known. Sequencing was performed on PBMCs or a T cell subset sorted from them (not recorded which). CDR3 nucleotide sequence: TGCGCCAGCAGTGAGCCGGGGGCCGATACGCAGTATTTT. As protein: CASSEPGADTQYF.